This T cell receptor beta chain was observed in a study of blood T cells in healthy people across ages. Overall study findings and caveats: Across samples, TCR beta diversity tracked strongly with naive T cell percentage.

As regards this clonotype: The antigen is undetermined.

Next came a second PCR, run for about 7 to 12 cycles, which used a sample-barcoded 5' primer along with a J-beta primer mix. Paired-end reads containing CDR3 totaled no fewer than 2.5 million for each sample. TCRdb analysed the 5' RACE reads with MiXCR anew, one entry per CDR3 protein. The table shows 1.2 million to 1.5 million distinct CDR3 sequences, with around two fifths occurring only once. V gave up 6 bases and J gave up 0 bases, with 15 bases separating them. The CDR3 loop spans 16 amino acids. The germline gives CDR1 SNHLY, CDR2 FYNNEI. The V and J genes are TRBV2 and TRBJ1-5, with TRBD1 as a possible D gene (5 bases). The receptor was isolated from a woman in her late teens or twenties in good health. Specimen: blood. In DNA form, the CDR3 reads TGTGCCAGCAGGGTCGGTGGAGGGACTAGCAATCAGCCCCAGCATTTT. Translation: CASRVGGGTSNQPQHF.